This passage covers 4 T cell receptor beta chains from one sample sequenced in a study of blood T cell repertoires in COVID-19. The table came from immunoSEQ multiplex PCR; TCRdb's copy has only in-frame clones and leaves some out. Counted here are some 300,000 clones, about 88% occurring once; the ten biggest clones make up more than 0.9%. Material: PBMCs or T cells enriched from blood (not recorded which). The receptor set was obtained from a woman aged 25 to 39 who had recovered from COVID-19.

This clone was recorded only once. The V call is TRBV5-1, the J call TRBJ2-1; 7 bases align to TRBD1. This CDR3 has 15 amino acids. In germline, CDR1 is SGHRS, CDR2 YFSETQ. The junction had 2 bases not matched to a gene; V was cut back by 0 bases and J by 2 bases. The chain's CDR3 is CASSLGQGPYNEQFF. The CDR3 nucleotides are TGCGCCAGCAGCTTGGGACAGGGACCCTACAATGAGCAGTTCTTC.

This clone was observed once. This chain connects TRBV7-9 to TRBJ2-7; 8 bases are a match to TRBD1. The CDR3 is made up of 15 amino acids. With 1 base clipped from V and 5 bases from J, the junction kept 7 bases outside the gene matches. Germline V CDR1 and CDR2: SEHNR, FQNEAQ (reference sequence). For the CDR3, the DNA is TGTGCCAGCAGCTTAGTGGCAGGGGGCATCGACGAGCAGTACTTC. Its protein is CASSLVAGGIDEQYF.

This clone was seen a single time. The V and J genes are TRBV9 and TRBJ2-3, with D possibly TRBD2 on 5 matching bases. V was cut by 3 bases and J by 2 bases, with 13 bases left in between. CDR1 and CDR2 (germline): SGDLS, YYNGEE. The CDR3 consists of 15 residues. CDR3 coding DNA: TGTGCCAGCAGCGAGGACTTACCATCCACAGATACGCAGTATTTT. Translated: CASSEDLPSTDTQYF.

The chain recombines TRBV27 with TRBJ1-6; 8 nucleotides line up with TRBD1. V lost 4 bases and J lost 7; bases outside the gene matches: 6. Germline lookup yields CDR1 MNHEY and CDR2 SMNVEV (reference sequence). CDR3 length: 15 amino acids. In DNA form, the CDR3 reads TGTGCCAGCAGTTCTCGACAGGGGAGCAATTCACCCCTCCACTTT. This sequence encodes CASSSRQGSNSPLHF.